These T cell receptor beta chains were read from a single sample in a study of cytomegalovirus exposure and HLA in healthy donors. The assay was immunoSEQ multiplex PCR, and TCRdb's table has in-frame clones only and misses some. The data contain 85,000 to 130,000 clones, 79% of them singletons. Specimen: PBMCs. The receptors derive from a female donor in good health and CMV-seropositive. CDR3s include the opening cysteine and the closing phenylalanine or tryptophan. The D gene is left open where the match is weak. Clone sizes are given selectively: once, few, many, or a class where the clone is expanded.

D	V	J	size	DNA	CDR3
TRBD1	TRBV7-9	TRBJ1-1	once	TGTGCCAGCAGCTTAGGGGACAGGAGCTCTGAAGCTTTCTTT	CASSLGDRSSEAFF
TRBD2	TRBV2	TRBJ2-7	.	TGTGCCAGCAGTCCCCGTGGTAGCGGGGGGCCCCTTAGCTCCTACGAGCAGTACTTC	CASSPRGSGGPLSSYEQYF
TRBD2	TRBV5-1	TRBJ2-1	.	TGCGCCAGCAGCCCGGGGGGGGCAAGGAATGAGCAGTTCTTC	CASSPGGARNEQFF
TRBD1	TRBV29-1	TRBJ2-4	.	TGCAGCGGTCTGACAGGGGGAATAAACAGTCAGTACTTC	CSGLTGGINSQYF
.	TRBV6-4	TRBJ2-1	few	TGTGCCAGCAGTATCGACTCCGGGATGGAGCAGTTCTTC	CASSIDSGMEQFF
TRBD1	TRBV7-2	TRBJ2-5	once	TGTGCCAGCAGCTCGCGGACAGGGGAAGCCGAGACCCAGTACTTC	CASSSRTGEAETQYF
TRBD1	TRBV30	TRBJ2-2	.	TGTGCCTGGAGCAGGGGGATTGACACCGGGGAGCTGTTTTTT	CAWSRGIDTGELFF
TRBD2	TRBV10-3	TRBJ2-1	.	TGTGCCATCAGTGATTCAGCGGGAGGGCGGAATGAGCAGTTCTTC	CAISDSAGGRNEQFF
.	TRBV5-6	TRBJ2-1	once	TGTGCCAGCAGCGGAGGGGCATTTAGCTCCTACAATGAGCAGTTCTTC	CASSGGAFSSYNEQFF
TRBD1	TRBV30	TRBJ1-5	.	TGTGCCTGGAGCCAAGATTACTCAGGGGGCCGGGAGCCCCAGCATTTT	CAWSQDYSGGREPQHF
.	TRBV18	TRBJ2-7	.	TGTGCCAGCTCACCTAATCACGTTACCTCCTACGAGCAGTACTTC	CASSPNHVTSYEQYF
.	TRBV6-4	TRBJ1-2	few	TGTGCCAGCAGCCTGGGGCTGAACTATGGCTACACCTTC	CASSLGLNYGYTF
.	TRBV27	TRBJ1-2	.	TGTGCCAGCAGTCCCCCCGACAGTTTCTATGGCTACACCTTC	CASSPPDSFYGYTF
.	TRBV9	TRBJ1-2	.	TGTGCCAGCAGCGTAGTTGGGGGGATGGACTATGGCTACACCTTC	CASSVVGGMDYGYTF
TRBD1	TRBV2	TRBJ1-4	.	TGTGCCACCGAGAAACAACAGGGGCTCACTAATGAAAAACTGTTTTTT	CATEKQQGLTNEKLFF
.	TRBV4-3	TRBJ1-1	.	TGCGCCAGCAGCCAAGGGGCGGGAGGTTTGAACACTGAAGCTTTCTTT	CASSQGAGGLNTEAFF
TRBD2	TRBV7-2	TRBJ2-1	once	TGTGCCAGCAGCTTAGAATTTAGCGGGGATGAGCAGTTCTTC	CASSLEFSGDEQFF
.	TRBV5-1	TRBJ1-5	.	TGCGCCAGCAGCTTGGGGCAGAATCAGCCCCAGCATTTT	CASSLGQNQPQHF
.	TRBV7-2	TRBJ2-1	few	TGTGCCAGCAGCTTCCTCCAGGTATCCCTCCAGTTCTTC	CASSFLQVSLQFF
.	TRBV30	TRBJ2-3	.	TGTGCCTGGAGTGCCAACAGGGAGACAGATACGCAGTATTTT	CAWSANRETDTQYF
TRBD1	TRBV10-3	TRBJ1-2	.	TGTGCCATCAGTGAGCCGGGACAGGGATTGTCTTATGGCTACACCTTC	CAISEPGQGLSYGYTF
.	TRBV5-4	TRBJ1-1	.	TGTGCCAGCAGCTTGGTGGCTGACACTGAAGCTTTCTTT	CASSLVADTEAFF
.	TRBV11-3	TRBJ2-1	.	TGTGCCAGCAGCTTGCGACTAGGGGAGCAGTTCTTC	CASSLRLGEQFF
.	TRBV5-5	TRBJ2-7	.	TGTGCCAGCAGCTGGGGCAGGGCCTACGAGCAGTACTTC	CASSWGRAYEQYF
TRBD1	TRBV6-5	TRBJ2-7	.	TGTGCCAGCAGTCCTCTACCCGACAGGGTTAAGGAGCAGTACTTC	CASSPLPDRVKEQYF
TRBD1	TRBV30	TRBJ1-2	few	TGTGCCTGGAGTTTAGGGACAGGGGACGGCTACACCTTC	CAWSLGTGDGYTF
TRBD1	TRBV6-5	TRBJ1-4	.	TGTGCCAGCAGTTACTCGGGGACAGTCGGTTTCGAAAAACTGTTTTTT	CASSYSGTVGFEKLFF
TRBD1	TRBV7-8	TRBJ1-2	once	TGTGCCAGCAGTGACCGGGACAGGGTTTATGGCTACACCTTC	CASSDRDRVYGYTF
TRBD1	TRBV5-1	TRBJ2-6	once	TGCGCCAGCAGCCCCGGGACAGCCTTCTCTGGGGCCAACGTCCTGACTTTC	CASSPGTAFSGANVLTF
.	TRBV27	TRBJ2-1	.	TGTGCCAGCAGTTTAAGGTCTAGTTATCCCAATGAGCAGTTCTTC	CASSLRSSYPNEQFF
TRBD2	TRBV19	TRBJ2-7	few	TGTGCCAGCAGAGCTAGCGGGGCCTACGAGCAGTACTTC	CASRASGAYEQYF
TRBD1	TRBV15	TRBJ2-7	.	TGTGCCACCAGCAGACCGGGACAGGGGACCGGGACCCCTTTCAACGAGCAGTACTTC	CATSRPGQGTGTPFNEQYF
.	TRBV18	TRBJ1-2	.	TGTGCCAGCTCACCAGGCCCTACAGGGATCAACTATGGCTACACCTTC	CASSPGPTGINYGYTF
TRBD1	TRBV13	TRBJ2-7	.	TGTGCCAGCAGCGCTCGGGACAGCTACTACGAGCAGTACTTC	CASSARDSYYEQYF
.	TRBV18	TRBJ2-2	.	TGTGCCAGCGCCCGGGGTGCCACCGGGGAGCTGTTTTTT	CASARGATGELFF
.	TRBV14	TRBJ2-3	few	TGTGCCAGCAGCCAATTCACTAGCACAGATACGCAGTATTTT	CASSQFTSTDTQYF
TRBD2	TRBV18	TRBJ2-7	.	TGTGCCAGCTCGACGTTTGGGGGGGGGACGGACGAGCAGTACTTC	CASSTFGGGTDEQYF
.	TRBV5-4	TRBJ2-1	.	TGTGCCAGCAGCCCTGGCGTGTGGGGGGACAATGAGCAGTTCTTC	CASSPGVWGDNEQFF
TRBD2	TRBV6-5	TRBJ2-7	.	TGTGCCAGCAGTCGTTATCTAGCGGGGAGCTACGAGCAGTACTTC	CASSRYLAGSYEQYF
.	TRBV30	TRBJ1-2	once	TGTGCCTGGAGTGGGCAGGTAAACTATGGCTACACCTTC	CAWSGQVNYGYTF
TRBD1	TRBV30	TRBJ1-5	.	TGTGCCTGGAGCGTAACAGGGGCAGGCAATCAGCCCCAGCATTTT	CAWSVTGAGNQPQHF
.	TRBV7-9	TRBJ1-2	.	TGTTCCAGCAGCTTAGTCGGGGATGGCTACACCTTC	CSSSLVGDGYTF
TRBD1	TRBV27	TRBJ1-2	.	TGTGCCAGCAGTTTATCCCGGACAGGAGGCTACACCTTC	CASSLSRTGGYTF
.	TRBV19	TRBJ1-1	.	TGTGCCAGTAGGGATGGGCAGATGAACACTGAAGCTTTCTTT	CASRDGQMNTEAFF
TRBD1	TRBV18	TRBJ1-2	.	TGTGCCAGCTCATTTCCATCTCAGGGGGCGCAGTATGGCTACACCTTC	CASSFPSQGAQYGYTF
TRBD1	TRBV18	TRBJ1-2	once	TGTGCCAGCTCACCATGGGACAGGGCGGGCGGCTACACCTTC	CASSPWDRAGGYTF
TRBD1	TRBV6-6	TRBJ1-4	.	TGTGCCAGCAGTTACGGACAGGCAACTAATGAAAAACTGTTTTTT	CASSYGQATNEKLFF
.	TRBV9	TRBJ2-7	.	TGTGCCAGCAGCGTGGCGGGACTCCTACAAAACGAGCAGTACTTC	CASSVAGLLQNEQYF
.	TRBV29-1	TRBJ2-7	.	TGCAGCGCGCTGACAGGCCCCTACGAGCAGTACTTC	CSALTGPYEQYF
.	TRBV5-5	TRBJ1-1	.	TGTGCCAGCACCCCGGTGGGGCGGGGCGCTGGGAACACTGAAGCTTTCTTT	CASTPVGRGAGNTEAFF
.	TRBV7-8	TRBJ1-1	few	TGTGCCAGCAGCTTAATCGATGGGGGGTCCGTATACCTCTTT	CASSLIDGGSVYLF
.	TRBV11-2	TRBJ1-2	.	TGTGCCAGCAGCTTGGACAGATTTTCTAACTATGGCTACACCTTC	CASSLDRFSNYGYTF
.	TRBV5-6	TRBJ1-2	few	TGTGCCAGCAGCCGTACGAACGGCTATGGCTACACCTTC	CASSRTNGYGYTF
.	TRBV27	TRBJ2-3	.	TGTGCCAGCAGTTTAAATTCCAGGAGCACAGATACGCAGTATTTT	CASSLNSRSTDTQYF
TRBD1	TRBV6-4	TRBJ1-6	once	TGTGCCAGCAGTGACTTACAGGGGACCCTCCACTTT	CASSDLQGTLHF